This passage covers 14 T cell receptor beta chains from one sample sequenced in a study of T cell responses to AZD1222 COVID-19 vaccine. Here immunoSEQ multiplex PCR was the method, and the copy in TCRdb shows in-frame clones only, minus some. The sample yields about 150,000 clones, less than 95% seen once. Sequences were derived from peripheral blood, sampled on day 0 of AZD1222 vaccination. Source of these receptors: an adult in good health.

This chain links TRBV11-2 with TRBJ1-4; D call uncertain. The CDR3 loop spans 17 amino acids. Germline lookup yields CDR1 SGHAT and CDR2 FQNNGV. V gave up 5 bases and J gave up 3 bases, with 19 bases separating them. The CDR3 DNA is TGTGCCAGCAGCGATCAGAAAGTGGGCAGGCCTAATGAAAAACTGTTTTTT. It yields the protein CASSDQKVGRPNEKLFF.

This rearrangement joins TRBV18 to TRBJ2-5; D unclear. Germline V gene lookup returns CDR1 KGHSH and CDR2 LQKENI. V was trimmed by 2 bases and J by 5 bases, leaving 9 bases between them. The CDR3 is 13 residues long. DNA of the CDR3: TGTGCCAGCTCACCAGGCAAGGGTGAGACCCAGTACTTC. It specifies CASSPGKGETQYF.

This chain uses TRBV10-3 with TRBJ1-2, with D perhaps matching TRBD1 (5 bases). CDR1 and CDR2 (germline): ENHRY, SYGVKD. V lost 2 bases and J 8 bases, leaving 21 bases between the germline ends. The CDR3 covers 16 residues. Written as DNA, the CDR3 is TGTGCCATCAGTGAGGACCGGGACCTCGCTATTTTCGGCTACACCTTC. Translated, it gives CAISEDRDLAIFGYTF.

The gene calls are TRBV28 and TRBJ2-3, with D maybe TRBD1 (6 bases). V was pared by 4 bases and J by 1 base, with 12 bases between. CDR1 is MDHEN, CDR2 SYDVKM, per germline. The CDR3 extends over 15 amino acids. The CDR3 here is CASSWDNVGTDTQYF. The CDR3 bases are TGTGCCAGCAGTTGGGACAATGTCGGCACAGATACGCAGTATTTT.

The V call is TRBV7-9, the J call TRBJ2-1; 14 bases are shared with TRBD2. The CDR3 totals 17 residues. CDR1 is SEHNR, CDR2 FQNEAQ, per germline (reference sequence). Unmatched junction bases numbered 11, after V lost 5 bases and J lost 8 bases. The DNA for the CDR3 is TGTGCCAGCAGCGAACGACTAGCGGGAGGGGCGGGGGATGAGCAGTTCTTC. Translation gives CASSERLAGGAGDEQFF.

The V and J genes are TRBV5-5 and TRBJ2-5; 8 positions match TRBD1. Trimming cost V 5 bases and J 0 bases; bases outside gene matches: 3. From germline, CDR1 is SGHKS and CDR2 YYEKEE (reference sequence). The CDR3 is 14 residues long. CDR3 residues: CASREGQDQETQYF. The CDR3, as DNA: TGTGCCAGCAGGGAGGGACAGGACCAAGAGACCCAGTACTTC.

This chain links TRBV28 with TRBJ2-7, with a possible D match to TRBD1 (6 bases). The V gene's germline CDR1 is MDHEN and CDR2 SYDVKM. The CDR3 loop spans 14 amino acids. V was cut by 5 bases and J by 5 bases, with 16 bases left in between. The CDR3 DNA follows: TGTGCCAGCAGTACAACACAGGGAGTGCACGAGCAGTACTTC. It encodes CASSTTQGVHEQYF.

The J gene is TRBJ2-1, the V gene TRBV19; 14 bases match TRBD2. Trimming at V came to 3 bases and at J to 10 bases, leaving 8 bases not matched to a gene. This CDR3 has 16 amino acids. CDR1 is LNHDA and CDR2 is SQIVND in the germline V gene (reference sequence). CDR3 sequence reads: CASSIGGLAGVSEQFF. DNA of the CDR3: TGTGCCAGTAGTATCGGGGGACTAGCGGGAGTCTCGGAGCAGTTCTTC. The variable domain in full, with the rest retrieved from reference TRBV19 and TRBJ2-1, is DGGITQSPKYLFRKEGQNVTLSCEQNLNHDAMYWYRQDPGQGLRLIYYSQIVNDFQKGDIAEGYSVSREKKESFPLTVTSAQKNPTAFYLCASSIGGLAGVSEQFFGPGTRLTVL.

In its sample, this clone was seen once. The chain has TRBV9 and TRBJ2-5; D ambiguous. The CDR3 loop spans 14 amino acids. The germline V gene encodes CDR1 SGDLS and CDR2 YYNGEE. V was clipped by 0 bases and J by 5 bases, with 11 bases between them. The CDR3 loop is CASSVGFLTETQYF. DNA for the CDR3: TGTGCCAGCAGCGTAGGCTTTTTGACGGAGACCCAGTACTTC.

CDR3 region: CASSPPSAGEGFDEQFF. CDR3 DNA sequence: TGTGCCAGCTCACCACCCTCCGCGGGAGAGGGGTTCGATGAGCAGTTCTTC. The genes are TRBV18 and TRBJ2-1, with TRBD2 identical over 7 bases. CDR3 length: 17 amino acids. The ends lost 0 bases at V and 8 bases at J; junction bases unmatched: 13. Looked up from germline, CDR1 is KGHSH and CDR2 is LQKENI. Full variable domain (remainder filled in from reference TRBV18 and TRBJ2-1): NAGVMQNPRHLVRRRGQEARLRCSPMKGHSHVYWYRQLPEEGLKFMVYLQKENIIDESGMPKERFSAEFPKEGPSILRIQQVVRGDSAAYFCASSPPSAGEGFDEQFFGPGTRLTVL.

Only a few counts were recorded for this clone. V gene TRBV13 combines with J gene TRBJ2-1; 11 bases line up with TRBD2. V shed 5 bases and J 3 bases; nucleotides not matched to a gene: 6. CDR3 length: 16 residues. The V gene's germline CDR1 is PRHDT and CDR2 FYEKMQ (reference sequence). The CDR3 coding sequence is TGTGCCAGCAGCCCCCTAGCGGGAGGACTCTACAATGAGCAGTTCTTC. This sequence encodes CASSPLAGGLYNEQFF. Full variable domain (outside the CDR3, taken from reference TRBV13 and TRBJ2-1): AAGVIQSPRHLIKEKRETATLKCYPIPRHDTVYWYQQGPGQDPQFLISFYEKMQSDKGSIPDRFSAQQFSDYHSELNMSSLELGDSALYFCASSPLAGGLYNEQFFGPGTRLTVL.

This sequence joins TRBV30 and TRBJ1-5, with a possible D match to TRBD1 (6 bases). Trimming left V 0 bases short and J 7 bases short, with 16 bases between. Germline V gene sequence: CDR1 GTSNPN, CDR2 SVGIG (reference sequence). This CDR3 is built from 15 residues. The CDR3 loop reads CAWSVLGQIGQPQHF. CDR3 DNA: TGTGCCTGGAGTGTACTCGGACAGATAGGACAGCCCCAGCATTTT.

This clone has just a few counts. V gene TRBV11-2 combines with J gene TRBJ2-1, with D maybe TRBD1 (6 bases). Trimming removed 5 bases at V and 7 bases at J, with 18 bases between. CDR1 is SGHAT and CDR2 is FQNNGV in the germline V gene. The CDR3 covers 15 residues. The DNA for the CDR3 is TGTGCCAGCAGCGCAGGGGTGGTGAAGGATAATGAGCAGTTCTTC. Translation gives CASSAGVVKDNEQFF.

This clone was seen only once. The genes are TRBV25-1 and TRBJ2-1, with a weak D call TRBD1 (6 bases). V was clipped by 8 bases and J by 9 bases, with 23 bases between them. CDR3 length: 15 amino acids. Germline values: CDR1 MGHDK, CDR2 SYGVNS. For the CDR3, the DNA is TGTGCCAGCCTTTCCCCGGGACAAGGAAGCGGTGAGCAGTTCTTC. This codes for CASLSPGQGSGEQFF.